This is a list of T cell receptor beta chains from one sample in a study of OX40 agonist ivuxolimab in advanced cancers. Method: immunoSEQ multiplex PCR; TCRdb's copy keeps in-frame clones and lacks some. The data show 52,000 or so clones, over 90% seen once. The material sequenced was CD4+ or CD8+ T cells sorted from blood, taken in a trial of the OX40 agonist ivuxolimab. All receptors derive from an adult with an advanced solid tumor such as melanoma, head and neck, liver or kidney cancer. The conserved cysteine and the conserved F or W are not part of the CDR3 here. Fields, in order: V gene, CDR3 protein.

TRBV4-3 ASSPAFGASTEAF
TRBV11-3 ASSLFGQPNEQF
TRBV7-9 ASSLGQNYEQY
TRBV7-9 ASSSGDLMEKLF
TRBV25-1 ASSEYKRAEQY
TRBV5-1 ASSTTGSVEQF
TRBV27 ASSFWGKETQY
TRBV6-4 ASSLGLEVNEQF
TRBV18 ASSTASEQF
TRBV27 ASSHVGETQY
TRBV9 ASSPTRDYGYT
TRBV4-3 ASSQDLRQGFYEQY
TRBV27 ASTSSWDRVFGQPQH
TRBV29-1 SVESSGSSYEQY
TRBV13 ASSLAPGTVSGTDTQY
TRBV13 ASSFGQSRYEQY
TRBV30 AWAAGGYNEQF
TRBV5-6 ASRTNRGLAAPYEQY
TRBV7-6 ASSVDRVSETQY
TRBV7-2 ASSSGTGAYEQY
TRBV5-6 ASSLGGSPGDEQF
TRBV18 ASSQGQRLNEKLF
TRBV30 AWSGQGLTYEQY
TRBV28 ASSYTPGGSNQPQH
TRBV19 ASIGGWGNQPQH
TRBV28 ASSLGLAGTLASGEQF
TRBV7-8 ASSFGAYEQY
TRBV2 ASSEPRASYEQY
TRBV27 ASSRGLAGDTQY
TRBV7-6 ASSTDTSISSYNEQF
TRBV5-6 ASSGNAGTDSPAGELF
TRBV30 AWSDRASTDTQY
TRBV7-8 ASTGGGWDEQY
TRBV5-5 ASSLTGASTDTQY
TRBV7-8 ASSPGGTGELF
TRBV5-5 ASSLAPDPTGYGYT
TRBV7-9 ASSTPRGGSSGNTIY
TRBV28 ASYPTQEQEMSQY
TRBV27 ASGYGVPYNEQF
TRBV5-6 ASSSGADYQGYT
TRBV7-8 ASSLVRGRQLAGELF
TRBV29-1 SVDGQELAPHEQF
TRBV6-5 ASSYSGLSNQPQH
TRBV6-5 ASSYGGGDYEQY
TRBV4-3 ASSQLAASSYEQY
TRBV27 ASSLARSYNEQF
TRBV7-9 ASSLGVAGETDTQY
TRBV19 ASKGRAGYEEKLF
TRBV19 ASSPGLFYEQY
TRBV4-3 ASSPLQGWGTEAF
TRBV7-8 ASSLAGELF
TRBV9 ASSVESGFPSYEQY
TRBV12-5 ASGLRESRTQY
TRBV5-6 ASSLLQGVVNEQF
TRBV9 ASSVGGASGTEAF
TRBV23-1 ASSHRIEITDTQY
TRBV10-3 AIRGLADTDTQY
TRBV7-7 ASSLELAGASGELF
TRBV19 ASSGTSGRLSYEQY
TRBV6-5 ASSPGQGFADTQY